This TCR beta chain is from a study of control samples from healthy donors and cancer patients. V lost 11 bases to trimming and J lost 1 base; unmatched junction nucleotides: 16. This CDR3 has 18 residues. CDR1 ENHRY and CDR2 SYGVKD come from the germline V gene. Only in-frame clones appear in the TCRdb table, and some are missing; sequencing was by immunoSEQ multiplex PCR. The sample has 80,000 or so clones; 94% are singletons. This sequence was found in a woman aged 35 to 49 in good health. The chain joins TRBV10-3 to TRBJ2-6, with 8 bases fitting TRBD1. Input material: blood. CDR3 sequence (DNA): TGTGCCGCCCTTACCGACAGGGGCACTAGTTCTGGGGCCAACGTCCTGACTTTC. Translation: CAALTDRGTSSGANVLTF.